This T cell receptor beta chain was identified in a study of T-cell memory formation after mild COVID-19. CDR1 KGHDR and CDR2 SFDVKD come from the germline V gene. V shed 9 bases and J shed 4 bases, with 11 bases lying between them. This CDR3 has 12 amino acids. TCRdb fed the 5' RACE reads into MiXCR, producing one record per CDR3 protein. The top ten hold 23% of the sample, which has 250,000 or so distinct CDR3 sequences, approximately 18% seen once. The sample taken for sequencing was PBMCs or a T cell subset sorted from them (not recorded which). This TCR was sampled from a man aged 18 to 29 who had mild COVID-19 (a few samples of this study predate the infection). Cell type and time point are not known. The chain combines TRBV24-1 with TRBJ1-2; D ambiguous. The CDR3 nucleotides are TGTGCCACCGAGGACCCTTTCTATGGCTACACCTTC. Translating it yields CATEDPFYGYTF.